This section outlines one T cell receptor (beta chain) sequence together with its context. Generated by immunoSEQ multiplex PCR, the TCRdb table keeps only in-frame clones and is missing some. This sample yields about 77,000 clones, of which roughly 91% are seen a single time; around 2.6% belongs to the top ten. Between the trimmed V and J ends, which lost 0 bases and 2 bases, there was a span of 7 bases. Germline loops: CDR1 LGHNA, CDR2 YSLEER. The CDR3 has 14 residues. The data stem from a study of T cell changes during pregnancy in multiple sclerosis. The chain carries TRBV4-3 and TRBJ2-5, with D possibly matching TRBD2 (5 bases). This clonotype was obtained from a female donor in good health, enrolled as a control in a pregnancy study. The specimen comprised peripheral blood, sampled after pregnancy. The CDR3 region has the DNA TGCGCCAGCAGCCAAGAGATAGCGCAAGAGACCCAGTACTTC. Amino acid sequence: CASSQEIAQETQYF.